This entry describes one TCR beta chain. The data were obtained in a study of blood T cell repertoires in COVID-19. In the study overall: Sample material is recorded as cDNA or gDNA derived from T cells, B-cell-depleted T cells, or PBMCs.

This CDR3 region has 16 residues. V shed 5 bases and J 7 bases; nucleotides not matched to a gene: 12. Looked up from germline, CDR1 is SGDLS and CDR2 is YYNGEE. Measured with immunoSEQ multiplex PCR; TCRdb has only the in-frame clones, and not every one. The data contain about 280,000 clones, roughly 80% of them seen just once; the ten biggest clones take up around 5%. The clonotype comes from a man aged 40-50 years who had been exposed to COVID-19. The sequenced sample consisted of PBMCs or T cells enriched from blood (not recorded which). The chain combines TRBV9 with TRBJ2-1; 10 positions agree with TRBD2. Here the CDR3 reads CASSRGGASGSNEQFF. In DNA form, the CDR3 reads TGTGCCAGCAGTAGAGGGGGGGCTAGCGGGAGTAATGAGCAGTTCTTC.